Listed below are T cell receptor beta chains from one sample, sequenced in a study of regulatory T cells in long-lasting Graves disease. MiXCR, applied by TCRdb to the multiplex PCR reads, yields one record per CDR3 protein. The sample lists about 460,000 distinct CDR3 sequences, approximately 23% occurring once. The sample consisted of peripheral blood mononuclear cells (PBMCs), taken when the disease was refractory, from a patient treated with antithyroid drugs. The receptor source for this set is a female donor with Graves disease. Each CDR3 is given with its conserved first and last residue. The D gene is left open where the match is weak. Size tells how often a clone was seen (once, few, many) or the class of an expanded clone, and some rows leave it out.

CDR3aa	CDR3nt	d_gene	v_gene	j_gene	abundance
CASSSSSGQETQYF	TGTGCCAGCAGCAGCTCTAGCGGCCAAGAGACCCAGTACTTC	TRBD2	TRBV7-9	TRBJ2-5	many
CSAQGASGGQQNIQYF	TGCAGCGCCCAAGGGGCTAGCGGGGGGCAACAAAACATTCAGTACTTC	TRBD2	TRBV29-1	TRBJ2-4	many
CASRYTGGLSPQHF	TGTGCCAGCAGGTATACAGGGGGCCTCTCCCCCCAGCATTTT	TRBD1	TRBV12-3/TRBV12-4	TRBJ1-5	few
CAYQQASNQPQHF	TGTGCCTACCAACAGGCTAGCAATCAGCCCCAGCATTTT	-	TRBV30	TRBJ1-5	few
CASTPGANYGYTF	TGTGCCAGCACCCCCGGAGCGAACTATGGCTACACCTTC	-	TRBV6-1	TRBJ1-2	few
CASSQGRYSNQPQHF	TGTGCCAGCAGTCAGGGGAGATATAGCAATCAGCCCCAGCATTTT	-	TRBV2	TRBJ1-5	many
CASSLRWWSTNEKLFF	TGCGCCAGCAGCTTGAGGTGGTGGTCGACTAATGAAAAACTGTTTTTT	-	TRBV5-1	TRBJ1-4	many
CASSPSPYGYTF	TGTGCCAGCAGTCCCTCTCCGTATGGCTACACCTTC	-	TRBV6-1	TRBJ1-2	many
CASSLAPQGQETQYF	TGCGCCAGCAGCTTGGCGCCACAGGGGCAAGAGACCCAGTACTTC	TRBD1	TRBV5-1	TRBJ2-5	-
CASSLVVTAYEQYF	TGTGCCAGCAGCTTAGTGGTTACCGCCTACGAGCAGTACTTC	-	TRBV7-2	TRBJ2-7	few
CASKRIQGDYGYTF	TGTGCCAGCAAGAGGATCCAGGGCGACTATGGCTACACCTTC	-	TRBV6-1	TRBJ1-2	-
CASSFRGTTYEQYF	TGTGCCAGCAGTTTCCGGGGGACAACCTACGAGCAGTACTTC	-	TRBV6-5	TRBJ2-7	many
CASSPGTTLGGISPLHF	TGTGCCAGCAGCCCCGGGACAACCTTAGGAGGGATTTCACCCCTCCACTTT	-	TRBV5-8	TRBJ1-6	-
CASSSAGGDQPQHF	TGTGCCAGTAGTAGTGCAGGGGGCGATCAGCCCCAGCATTTT	TRBD1	TRBV19	TRBJ1-5	-
CASSTLLAGGPWNEQFF	TGTGCCAGCAGTACGTTACTAGCGGGGGGGCCTTGGAATGAGCAGTTCTTC	TRBD2	TRBV2	TRBJ2-1	few
CASSRDAGYEQYF	TGTGCCAGCAGTCGGGACGCAGGTTACGAGCAGTACTTC	-	TRBV12-3/TRBV12-4	TRBJ2-7	many
CASSSRRSGANVLTF	TGTGCCAGCAGCTCCCGTCGCTCTGGGGCCAACGTCCTGACTTTC	-	TRBV7-2	TRBJ2-6	many
CASSPRDRLTYEQYF	TGTGCCAGCAGCCCCCGGGACAGGTTAACCTACGAGCAGTACTTC	TRBD1	TRBV9	TRBJ2-7	-
CSVVASGRHEQYF	TGCAGCGTTGTTGCTAGCGGGAGACACGAGCAGTACTTC	TRBD2	TRBV29-1	TRBJ2-7	many
CASSLGQGSIQPQHF	TGTGCCAGCAGCCTGGGACAGGGGAGTATTCAGCCCCAGCATTTT	TRBD1	TRBV5-6	TRBJ1-5	-
CASSVGTGGPYEQYF	TGTGCCAGCAGCGTCGGGACAGGGGGCCCCTACGAGCAGTACTTC	TRBD1	TRBV28	TRBJ2-7	many
CSAILSQGGDLNGNTIYF	TGCAGTGCCATACTGAGCCAGGGAGGGGATCTAAATGGAAACACCATATATTTT	-	TRBV20-1	TRBJ1-3	many
CAWSLDRFSYEQYF	TGTGCCTGGAGCTTGGACAGGTTCTCCTACGAGCAGTACTTC	TRBD1	TRBV30	TRBJ2-7	-
CSARAYRGSSYEQYF	TGCAGTGCTAGAGCTTACAGGGGTAGCTCCTACGAGCAGTACTTC	TRBD1	TRBV20-1	TRBJ2-7	many
CAWRTGQSGELFF	TGTGCCTGGAGGACAGGTCAAAGCGGGGAGCTGTTTTTT	-	TRBV30	TRBJ2-2	few
CSARNQGGTDYGYTF	TGCAGTGCTAGAAACCAAGGAGGGACAGACTATGGCTACACCTTC	TRBD1	TRBV20-1	TRBJ1-2	-
CASTITGQSALNTEAFF	TGTGCCAGCACCATTACAGGACAGAGCGCGTTGAACACTGAAGCTTTCTTT	-	TRBV28	TRBJ1-1	many
CASSGRDSSTYEQYF	TGTGCCAGCAGCGGGAGGGACAGCTCTACCTACGAGCAGTACTTC	-	TRBV12-3/TRBV12-4	TRBJ2-7	many
CASSRSGTGHYEQYF	TGTGCCAGCAGCAGATCCGGGACAGGGCACTACGAGCAGTACTTC	TRBD1	TRBV7-9	TRBJ2-7	-
CASSSQGLTDGYTF	TGCGCCAGCAGCTCCCAGGGTCTAACGGATGGCTACACCTTC	-	TRBV5-1	TRBJ1-2	-
CASSFKGAGYEQYF	TGTGCCAGCAGTTTTAAGGGGGCAGGATACGAGCAGTACTTC	TRBD1	TRBV28	TRBJ2-7	many
CASSAQETQCF	TGTGCCAGCAGCGCTCAAGAGACCCAGTGCTTC	-	TRBV9	TRBJ2-5	-
CASSQDSGGDRSNEKLFF	TGTGCCAGCAGCCAAGATAGTGGGGGCGACCGCTCTAATGAAAAACTGTTTTTT	-	TRBV4-2	TRBJ1-4	-
CASSLSGAHSNQPQHF	TGTGCCAGCAGTTTATCAGGGGCGCATAGCAATCAGCCCCAGCATTTT	-	TRBV12-3/TRBV12-4	TRBJ1-5	many
CASTGTSYEQYF	TGTGCCAGCACAGGGACGAGCTACGAGCAGTACTTC	-	TRBV2	TRBJ2-7	many
CATSGEQGNEKLFF	TGTGCCACCTCTGGGGAGCAGGGTAATGAAAAACTGTTTTTT	-	TRBV18	TRBJ1-4	-
CASSSGTPNEQFF	TGTGCCAGCAGCTCGGGGACTCCGAATGAGCAGTTCTTC	-	TRBV6-2/TRBV6-3	TRBJ2-1	once
CASIDSGTGYGEQYF	TGTGCCAGCATCGACTCCGGGACAGGGTATGGGGAGCAGTACTTC	TRBD1	TRBV12-3/TRBV12-4	TRBJ2-7	many
CSARDQTSGRGVQYF	TGCAGTGCTAGAGACCAGACTAGCGGGAGAGGGGTGCAGTACTTC	TRBD2	TRBV20-1	TRBJ2-7	few
CASSETPYTEAFF	TGTGCCAGCAGTGAAACACCATACACTGAAGCTTTCTTT	-	TRBV6-1	TRBJ1-1	many
CSAWTGEDWNTEAFF	TGCAGTGCTTGGACAGGGGAGGATTGGAACACTGAAGCTTTCTTT	TRBD1	TRBV20-1	TRBJ1-1	many
CASSETTGNTEAFF	TGTGCCAGCAGTGAAACGACAGGGAACACTGAAGCTTTCTTT	-	TRBV2	TRBJ1-1	many
CASSPGLPGETQYF	TGCGCCAGCAGCCCGGGGCTCCCAGGGGAGACCCAGTACTTC	-	TRBV4-3	TRBJ2-5	-
CSARAAYSTNYGYTF	TGCAGTGCTAGGGCCGCGTACTCAACTAACTATGGCTACACCTTC	-	TRBV20-1	TRBJ1-2	-
CASTIRGTGELFF	TGTGCCAGTACCATCAGGGGTACCGGGGAGCTGTTTTTT	-	TRBV19	TRBJ2-2	-
CASSGGAGDTQYF	TGTGCCAGCAGCGGGGGGGCCGGTGATACGCAGTATTTT	-	TRBV11-2	TRBJ2-3	-